This TCR beta chain was identified during a study of brain T cells in children with intractable seizures. Findings and limits, study-wide: Only CDR3 sequence similarity suggested viral specificity, without known HCMV serostatus. Pre- and post-surgery blood differed in depth, so pre-surgery absences may be undersampling.

TCRdb's copy holds only in-frame clones and misses some; the assay was immunoSEQ multiplex PCR. Of 110,000 or so clones listed, roughly 92% are singletons. Only cases whose brain tissue showed the highest T cell transcript signatures were sequenced. Patients received at least one anti-epileptic drug before surgery. CDR3 size: 14 residues. The V and J ends lost 2 bases and 3 bases respectively, with 12 bases between them. The V gene's germline CDR1 is SGHRS and CDR2 YFSETQ. Note on this clone: As yet, its antigen is unknown.

The sample in question was peripheral blood, obtained at surgery. The chain uses TRBV5-1 and TRBJ2-7; the D call may be TRBD1 or TRBD2 (5 bases each). The receptor's source is a boy under three years old with hemimegalencephaly and intractable seizures. DNA for the CDR3: TGCGCCAGCAGCTTCAGGGACCATCTCTACGAGCAGTACTTC. Its translation is CASSFRDHLYEQYF.